This T cell receptor beta chain was recorded in a study of cytomegalovirus exposure and HLA in healthy donors. Whole-study findings and limits: With later analysis, a missense DCLRE1C variant became linked to TCR beta V- and J-gene trimming.

Researchers ran the PCR with 60 Vbeta and 13 Jbeta primers. Here immunoSEQ multiplex PCR was the method, and the copy in TCRdb shows in-frame clones only, minus some. Of some 150,000 clones in the sample, more than 80% were seen once. This clone has a single count. Its antigen is as yet unknown. V was pared by 0 bases and J by 7 bases, with 16 bases between. The CDR3 has 15 residues. Germline CDR1 and CDR2: SGHRS and YFSETQ. This sequence joins TRBV5-1 and TRBJ1-1, with D perhaps TRBD1 (6 bases). Sequenced sample: PBMCs. The sequence derives from a woman aged 25 to 39 in good health and CMV-seropositive. The CDR3: CASSLGQAYSGEAFF. DNA for the CDR3: TGCGCCAGCAGCTTGGGACAGGCTTACTCAGGTGAAGCTTTCTTT.